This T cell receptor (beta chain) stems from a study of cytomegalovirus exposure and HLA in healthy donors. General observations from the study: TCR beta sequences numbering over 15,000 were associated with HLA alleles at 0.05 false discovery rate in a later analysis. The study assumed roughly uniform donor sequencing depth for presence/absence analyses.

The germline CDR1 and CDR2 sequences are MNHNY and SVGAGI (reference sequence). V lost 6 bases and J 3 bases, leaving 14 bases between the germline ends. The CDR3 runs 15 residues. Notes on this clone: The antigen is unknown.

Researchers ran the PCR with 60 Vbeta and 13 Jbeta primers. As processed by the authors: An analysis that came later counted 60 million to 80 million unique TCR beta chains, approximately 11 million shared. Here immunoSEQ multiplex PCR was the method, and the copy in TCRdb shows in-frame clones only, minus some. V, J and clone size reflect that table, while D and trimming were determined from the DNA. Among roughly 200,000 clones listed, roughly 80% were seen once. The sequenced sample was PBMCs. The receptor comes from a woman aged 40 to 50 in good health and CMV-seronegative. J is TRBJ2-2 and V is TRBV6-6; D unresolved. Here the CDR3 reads CASSALLRYTGELFF. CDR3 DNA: TGTGCCAGCAGCGCACTGTTACGGTACACCGGGGAGCTGTTTTTT.